The rows below give T cell receptor beta chains drawn from one sample of a study of metastatic and nonmetastatic thyroid tumors. TCRdb ran MiXCR on the PCR reads. The sample records roughly 15,000 clones, about 30% being singletons. The sample taken for sequencing was adjacent normal tissue. The receptors were sampled from a female donor with papillary thyroid cancer or a benign thyroid nodule (not recorded which). Some clones in this sample may be carry-over from other donors' samples. CDR3s include the opening cysteine and the closing phenylalanine or tryptophan. A D gene is named only where the DNA matches it firmly. Not every row has a clone size; where given, it reads once, few, many or a size class.

V gene,clone size,J gene,D gene,CDR3 DNA,CDR3 protein
TRBV7-6,.,TRBJ2-2,.,TGTGCCAGCAGCTTTAAGGGTCCCTCCGGGGAGCTGTTTTTT,CASSFKGPSGELFF
TRBV4-3,few,TRBJ2-3,TRBD1,TGCGCCAGCAGCCAAGGAGACAGGGGAGATACGCAGTATTTT,CASSQGDRGDTQYF
TRBV5-1,.,TRBJ1-1,.,TGCGCCAGCAGCTTGGGGGGCAGCCGCTACGATTTTACTGAAGCTTTCTTT,CASSLGGSRYDFTEAFF
TRBV7-2,few,TRBJ1-6,.,TGTGCCAGCAGCTACGGAGAGGGCTATAATTCACCCCTCCACTTT,CASSYGEGYNSPLHF
TRBV6-1,few,TRBJ2-3,.,TGTGCCAGCAGTTTTTCAGGAGAGGGGACAGATACGCAGTATTTT,CASSFSGEGTDTQYF
TRBV6-1,few,TRBJ2-7,TRBD1,TGTGCCACCTACCGGGACAGCGAATACGAGCAGTACTTC,CATYRDSEYEQYF
TRBV25-1,many,TRBJ1-1,.,TGTGCCAGCAGTGTAGGGACTGAAGCTTTCTTT,CASSVGTEAFF
TRBV12-3/TRBV12-4,.,TRBJ2-1,.,TGTGCCAGCAGTTTTCTATGGGAGCAGTTCTTC,CASSFLWEQFF
TRBV10-3,.,TRBJ1-5,.,TGTGCCACCCAGACAGCCGAGAGCAATCAGCCCCAGCATTTT,CATQTAESNQPQHF
TRBV5-1,.,TRBJ2-1,.,TGCGCCAGCAGTCGAGGGGGATCCTTTGACAATGAGCAGTTCTTC,CASSRGGSFDNEQFF
TRBV28,few,TRBJ2-7,.,TGTGCCAGCAGTTCCGAAAACAGCCCCTACGAGCAGTACTTC,CASSSENSPYEQYF
TRBV7-9,.,TRBJ1-1,.,TGTGCCAGCAGCTTAGATCAGCGGACTGAAGCTTTCTTT,CASSLDQRTEAFF
TRBV28,.,TRBJ2-2,TRBD1,TGTGCCAGCAGTTTTTTATCTCCGGCAGGGGGCTTAGAGGAGGACACCGGGGAGCTGTTTTTT,CASSFLSPAGGLEEDTGELFF